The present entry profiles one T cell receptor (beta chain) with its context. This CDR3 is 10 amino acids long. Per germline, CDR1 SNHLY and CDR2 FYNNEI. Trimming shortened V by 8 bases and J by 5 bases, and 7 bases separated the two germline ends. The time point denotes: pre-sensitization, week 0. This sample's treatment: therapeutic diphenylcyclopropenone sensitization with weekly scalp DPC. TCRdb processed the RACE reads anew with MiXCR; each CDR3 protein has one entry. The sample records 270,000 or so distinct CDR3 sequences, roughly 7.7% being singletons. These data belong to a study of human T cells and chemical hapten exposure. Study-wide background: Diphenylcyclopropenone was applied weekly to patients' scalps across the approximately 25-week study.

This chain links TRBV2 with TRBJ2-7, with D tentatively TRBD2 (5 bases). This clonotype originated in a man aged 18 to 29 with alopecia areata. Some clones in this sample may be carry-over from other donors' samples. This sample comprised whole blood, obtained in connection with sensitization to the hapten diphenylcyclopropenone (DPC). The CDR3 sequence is CASWRNEQYF. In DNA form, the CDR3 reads TGTGCCAGCTGGAGGAACGAGCAGTACTTC.